This TCR beta chain was documented in a study of blood T cell repertoires in COVID-19. Original processing notes: Amplification with reference gene primers provided the estimates of nucleated cell counts. The data were produced by immunoSEQ multiplex PCR, yet TCRdb's version contains in-frame clones alone and is incomplete. D and trimming come from the DNA, and the V and J calls and clone size come from that table. The repertoire consists of approximately 270,000 clones, with 70% to 90% occurring once and the leading ten covering around 4.5%. Cohort placement rested on clinical history that participants reported themselves. Recovered status in Cohort 3 required two negative PCRs, clearance, or symptom resolution. The germline V gene encodes CDR1 SGHRS and CDR2 YFSETQ. The CDR3 contains 15 residues. The V gene lost 4 bases and the J gene lost 7 bases, with 20 bases spanning the gap.

This receptor was taken from a woman in her 30s who had recovered from COVID-19. The source material was PBMCs or T cells enriched from blood (not recorded which). The chain is built from TRBV5-1 and TRBJ1-2; tentatively, D is TRBD1 (5 bases). The CDR3 DNA is TGCGCCAGCAGCCCTCCCTCCAGGGCGCGTCGTGGCTACACCTTC. This translates into CASSPPSRARRGYTF.